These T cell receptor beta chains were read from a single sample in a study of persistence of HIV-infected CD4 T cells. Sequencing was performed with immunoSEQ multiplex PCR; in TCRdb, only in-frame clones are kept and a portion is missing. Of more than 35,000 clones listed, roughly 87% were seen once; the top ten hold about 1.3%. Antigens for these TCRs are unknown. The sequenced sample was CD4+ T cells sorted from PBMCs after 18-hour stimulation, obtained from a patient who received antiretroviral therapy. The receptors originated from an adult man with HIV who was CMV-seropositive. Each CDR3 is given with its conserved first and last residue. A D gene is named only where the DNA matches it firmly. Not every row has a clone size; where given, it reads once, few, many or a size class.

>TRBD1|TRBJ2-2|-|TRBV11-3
TGTGCCAGCACCTTCGCGACAGGGGGTTGGGACACCGGGGAGCTGTTTTTT
CASTFATGGWDTGELFF
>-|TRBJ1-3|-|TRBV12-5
TGTGCTAGTGGGGCAGACAGTGGAAACACCATATATTTT
CASGADSGNTIYF
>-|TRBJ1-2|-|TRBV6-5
TGTGCCAGCAGGCTACAGGGAGCTAACTATGGCTACACCTTC
CASRLQGANYGYTF
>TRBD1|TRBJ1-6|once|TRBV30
TGTGCCTGGAGTCTACCGGGACAGAGCTTTAATTCACCCCTCCACTTT
CAWSLPGQSFNSPLHF
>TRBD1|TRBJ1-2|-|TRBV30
TGTGCCTGGAGTGTACGGAGGACGGGACAGGGGGATGGCTACACCTTC
CAWSVRRTGQGDGYTF
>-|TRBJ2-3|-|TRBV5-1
TGCGCCAGCAGCTTAAAGGGGGGCCGTTCAAAAACAGATACGCAGTATTTT
CASSLKGGRSKTDTQYF
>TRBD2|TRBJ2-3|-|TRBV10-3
TGTGCCATCAGTAGCGGGGGGGGCACAGATACGCAGTATTTT
CAISSGGGTDTQYF
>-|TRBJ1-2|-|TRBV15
TGTGCCACCAGCAGAGATTTATCGGGCAACAGGGAGGCTAACTATGGCTACACCTTC
CATSRDLSGNREANYGYTF
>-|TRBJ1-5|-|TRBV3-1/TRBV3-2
TGTGCCAGCAGCCAAGCATCCACTCTCGGTCAGCCCCAGCATTTT
CASSQASTLGQPQHF
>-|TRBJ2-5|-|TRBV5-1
TGCGCCAGCAGCTACGCCTTACTAGGGGGGAAAGAGACCCAGTACTTC
CASSYALLGGKETQYF
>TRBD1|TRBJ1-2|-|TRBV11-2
TGTGCCAGCAGCTTTGACAGGGGAGGCTATGGCTACACCTTC
CASSFDRGGYGYTF
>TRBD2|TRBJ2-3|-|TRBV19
TGTGCCAGTAATAAAGGAGCGGGAGTCGCAGATACGCAGTATTTT
CASNKGAGVADTQYF
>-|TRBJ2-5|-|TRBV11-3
TGTGCCAGCAGCGAGGGACGGACGGTCCAAGAGACCCAGTACTTC
CASSEGRTVQETQYF
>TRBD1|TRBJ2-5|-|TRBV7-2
TGTGCCAGCAGCTTATCACAGGGGGTAGGGTTAGAGACCCAGTACTTC
CASSLSQGVGLETQYF
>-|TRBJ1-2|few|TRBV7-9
TGTGCCAGCAGCTTAGCTACGGGCCCGGGAAAACGGTTTCTAGGCTACACCTTC
CASSLATGPGKRFLGYTF
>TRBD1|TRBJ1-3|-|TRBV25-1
TGTGCCAGCAGTGAATCGGACAGGTACTCTGGAAACACCATATATTTT
CASSESDRYSGNTIYF
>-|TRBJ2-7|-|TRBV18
TGTGCCAGCTCACCACGGGGCGGGGAAACATCCTACGAGCAGTACTTC
CASSPRGGETSYEQYF
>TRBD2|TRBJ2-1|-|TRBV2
TGTGCCAGCAGTCTAGCGGGAGTCTACAATGAGCAGTTCTTC
CASSLAGVYNEQFF
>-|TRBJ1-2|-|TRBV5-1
TGCGCCAGCAGCTTGGCTCAGTATGGCTACACCTTC
CASSLAQYGYTF
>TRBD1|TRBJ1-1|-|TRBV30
TGTGCCTGGATTCCCGGGACAGCGAACACTGAAGCTTTCTTT
CAWIPGTANTEAFF
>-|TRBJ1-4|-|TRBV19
TGTGCCAGTAGATCCAGGGAGAGAGCAACTAATGAAAAACTGTTTTTT
CASRSRERATNEKLFF
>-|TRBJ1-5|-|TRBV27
TGTGCCAGCAGTCCTAACAGAGGCCCCAATCAGCCCCAGCATTTT
CASSPNRGPNQPQHF
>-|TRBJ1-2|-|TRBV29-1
TGCAGCGTTGGTCAGAACTATGGCTACACCTTC
CSVGQNYGYTF
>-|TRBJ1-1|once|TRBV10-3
TGTGCCATCAGTGAGGAGGGTCAGGGGAGGACTGAAGCTTTCTTT
CAISEEGQGRTEAFF
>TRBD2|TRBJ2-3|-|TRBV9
TGTGCCAGCAGCCCTACGACTAGCGGGAGAACAGATACGCAGTATTTT
CASSPTTSGRTDTQYF
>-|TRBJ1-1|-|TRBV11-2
TGTGCCAGCAGCTTAGAGAGGAGCGCTGAAGCTTTCTTT
CASSLERSAEAFF
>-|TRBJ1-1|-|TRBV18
TGTGCCAGCTCAGAGGGGCTGAACACTGAAGCTTTCTTT
CASSEGLNTEAFF
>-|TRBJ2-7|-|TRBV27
TGTGCCAGCAGTTCCCCCGGGGAGACGTCCTACGAGCAGTACTTC
CASSSPGETSYEQYF
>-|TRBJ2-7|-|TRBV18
TGTGCCAGCTCACCATCAGGTTCCTCCTACGAGCAGTACTTC
CASSPSGSSYEQYF
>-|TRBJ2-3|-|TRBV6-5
TGTGCCAGCAGTTACTCTGGACTTTTTGGGGGTACGCAGTATTTT
CASSYSGLFGGTQYF
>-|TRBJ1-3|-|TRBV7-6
TGTGCCAGCAGCTTAGCGGGGTCCTCTGGAAACACCATATATTTT
CASSLAGSSGNTIYF
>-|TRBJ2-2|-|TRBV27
TGTGCCAGCAGTGGGAGGTTAACCGCGAACACCGGGGAGCTGTTTTTT
CASSGRLTANTGELFF
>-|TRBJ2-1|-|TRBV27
TGTGCCAGCAGTTCCCTGAGAGGTCTAACCTACAATGAGCAGTTCTTC
CASSSLRGLTYNEQFF
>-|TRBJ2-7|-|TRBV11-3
TGTGCCAGCAGCTTGCAAGCGGGCTACGAGCAGTACTTC
CASSLQAGYEQYF
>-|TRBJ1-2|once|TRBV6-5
TGTGCCACCCGGGAGAGCGGCTCTTATGGCTACACCTTC
CATRESGSYGYTF
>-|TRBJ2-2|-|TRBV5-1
TGCGCCAGCAAAAACCGGGACACCGGGCCCGGGGAGCTGTTTTTT
CASKNRDTGPGELFF
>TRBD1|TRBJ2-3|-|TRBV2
TGTGCCAGCAGTATGGGACAGACCACAGATACGCAGTATTTT
CASSMGQTTDTQYF
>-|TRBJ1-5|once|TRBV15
TGTGCCACCAGTTGGGGTCTCGGCAATCAGCCCCAGCATTTT
CATSWGLGNQPQHF
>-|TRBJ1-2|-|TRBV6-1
TGTGCCAGCAGTGAAAAACCAGGTGGCTATGGCTACACCTTC
CASSEKPGGYGYTF
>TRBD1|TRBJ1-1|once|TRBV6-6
TGTGCCAGCAGTCGAAATCCAGGGGGCGCGGCGTACACTGAAGCTTTCTTT
CASSRNPGGAAYTEAFF
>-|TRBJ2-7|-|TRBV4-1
TGCGCCAGCAGCCACTCGACGGGGTACGAGCAGTACTTC
CASSHSTGYEQYF
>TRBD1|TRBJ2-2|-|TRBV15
TGTGCCACCAGCAGAGTTACAGGGGCCGGGGAGCTGTTTTTT
CATSRVTGAGELFF
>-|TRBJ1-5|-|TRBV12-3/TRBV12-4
TGTGCCAGCTCCGGACAGCGAAATCAGCCCCAGCATTTT
CASSGQRNQPQHF
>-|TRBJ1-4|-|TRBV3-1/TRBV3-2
TGTGCCAGCAGCCAAGATGGTGGCAGTATTAATGAAAAACTGTTTTTT
CASSQDGGSINEKLFF
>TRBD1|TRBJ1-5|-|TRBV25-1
TGTGCCAGCAGTGAGTCACAGGGGCGCGATCAGCCCCAGCATTTT
CASSESQGRDQPQHF
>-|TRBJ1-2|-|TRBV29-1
TGCAGCGGAGGTCCGGCAGGGAGCCGGGGACTGGATGGCTACACCTTC
CSGGPAGSRGLDGYTF